One and the same sample provided the 2 T cell receptor beta chains below, sequenced in a study of T cells in Graves' hyperthyroidism and ophthalmopathy. There were TCR beta CDR3 regions amplified from RNA transcripts. HTBI primers drove first-round RT-PCR of the TCR CDR3. TCRdb re-analysed the multiplex PCR reads in MiXCR, keeping a single row per CDR3 protein. The table records over 700,000 distinct CDR3 sequences, 35% of them present only once. The sequencing sample was made of blood. The receptor set was obtained from a woman in her thirties or forties with Graves' hyperthyroidism.

This clonotype was seen many times. V gene TRBV5-6 combines with J gene TRBJ1-5; D not resolved. The CDR3 covers 11 residues. Germline V gene lookup returns CDR1 SGHDT and CDR2 YYEEEE. V was shortened by 4 bases and J by 5 bases, with 4 bases between the two germline ends. The CDR3 sequence is CASSPDQPQHF. The CDR3, as DNA: TGTGCCAGCAGCCCGGATCAGCCCCAGCATTTT.

This clonotype was seen repeatedly, ten times or more. V gene TRBV11-2 combines with J gene TRBJ1-3; 7 nucleotides agree with TRBD1. The length of the CDR3 is 12 residues. Germline-derived CDR1 and CDR2 are SGHAT and FQNNGV. Trimming cost V 8 bases and J 7 bases; bases outside gene matches: 5. The CDR3 DNA reads TGTGCCAGCGGACCGGACAGGAACACCATATATTTT. It yields the protein CASGPDRNTIYF.